The sequence of this TCR beta chain was determined in a study of shared clonotypes between healthy human individuals (dated by TCRdb to about 2020). Turning to the overall study: The cohort included a few men and a couple of women between 18 and 49 years of age. Between about 0.85 and 9.5 billion PBMCs per donor were obtained by leukapheresis. To estimate repertoire size and how much clonotype sharing occurs between individuals, the study deeply sequenced the blood TCR repertoires of roughly 5 healthy adults. For each donor, CD4 naive and CD4 memory were each given three plates, CD8 naive was given two plates, and CD8 memory was given one plate. Different laboratories and diverse techniques were used to prepare libraries and sequence TCR repertoires, to increase sequencing depth and limit assay-specific biases.

Worth noting for this clone: No antigen is known for it. Base quality data are lacking; no much larger clone is found one base away.

Trimming removed 2 bases from V and 7 bases from J; the gene matches leave 21 bases unexplained. From the germline V gene, CDR1 is WSHSY and CDR2 is SAAADI. The CDR3 holds 21 amino acids from the cysteine to the phenylalanine. The retained sequence is limited to the CDR3, 63 bases, with the frame set at the first base. Using the deep immunoSEQ assay, TCR CDR3 regions were amplified from genomic DNA by multiplex PCR. Genomic DNA extracted from each cell subset was distributed evenly over all wells of several immunoSEQ 96-well plates, and each plate served as one replicate. For sorted subsets, each replicate PCR was loaded with 200 ng genomic DNA, equivalent to approximately 33,000 T cell genomes. Purified libraries were measured with a Qubit 3.0 fluorometer, size-checked on a Bioanalyzer 2100, and measured again with the KAPA Library Quantification kit. A separate single-read 150-cycle Illumina NextSeq 550 flow cell was used to sequence each immunoSEQ 96-well plate. Processing in the source paper ran as follows. The immunoSEQ output contained only junctional sequences without quality scores, so filtering could not match that applied to full-length reads. To assign V/J genes and CDR3, sequences were annotated against IMGT germline references using PyIR, a Python wrapper for IgBLAST v1.9. Any read was removed if the V/J assignment was weak (E-value above 1e-6), the CDR3 was missing, or the read contained stop codons, out-of-frame junctions, or ambiguous translated residues. V3J clonotypes were defined as sequences sharing the same inferred V gene, J gene, and CDR3 amino acid sequence. The percentage overlap between two repertoires was calculated by dividing the number of shared unique clonotypes by the size of the smaller repertoire. Richness of each repertoire was evaluated using RTK rarefaction, the Chao1 estimator, and Recon v2.1 estimates of unobserved clonotypes. OLGA was used to compute generation probabilities for all TCRbeta clonotypes that the gDNA method yielded from a handful of donors. TCRdb re-hosts the immuneACCESS table, in-frame sequences only. Its copies lack some clones; in the studies checked, an unresolved V gene accounts for under half of them, and the cause for the rest is not known. The V and J calls and clone size come from that table; D and trimming were worked out from the DNA. Within this sample are some 740,000 clones, with approximately 92% of them counted one time only. The ten largest clones represent 24% of the sample.

The full study reports these points: Because the study included only a small number of donors, the genetic and exposure-history diversity represented was limited. Rarefaction of sorted-subset datasets indicated incomplete sequencing despite the large sequencing depth. Compared with non-shared clonotypes, clonotypes shared by all four sorted-subset donors had higher generation probabilities. Across a few donors, approximately 4.9% of naive CD4, approximately 4% of naive CD8, roughly 2.2% of memory CD4, and 0.4% to 0.45% of memory CD8 clonotypes were shared. Pairwise subsampling led to the expectation that sequencing depth would affect the degree of clonotype sharing among donors. Larger estimated clonotype richness was generally found for naive subsets than for memory subsets. Sampling was restricted to blood, and TCR repertoires in tissues likely differ from the TCR repertoires found in blood.

For the CD8 naive samples, CD45RO-negative cells were positively selected for CCR7, yielding a CD45RA+CCR7+ population from which TemRA cells were excluded. Donors were healthy HIV-negative adults with no recently reported acute infections or vaccinations. Every donor was a Caucasian adult living in Nashville, Tennessee, USA. After blood collection by leukapheresis, PBMCs were isolated using Ficoll-Histopaque density gradient centrifugation and then cryopreserved in the vapor phase of liquid nitrogen. Purity and quantity of every magnetically sorted T cell population were checked by analytical flow cytometry. Each sorted fraction had its genomic DNA isolated and then quantified by UV absorbance on a Nanodrop 2000c.

The sequence was collected from a man aged 30 to 45 in good health. The source material was naive CD8+ T cells sorted from blood. In light of the paper, this sample's cell subset or site label describes: CD45RA+CCR7+. The rearranged chain carries TRBV10-2 and TRBJ2-2; TRBD2 aligns with 11 central bases. The nucleotide sequence is TGCGCCAGCAGTGAGCCCCGAATAGCGGGAGGGCCCCACAAAAGGGTCGGGGAGCTGTTTTTT. It translates to CASSEPRIAGGPHKRVGELFF.